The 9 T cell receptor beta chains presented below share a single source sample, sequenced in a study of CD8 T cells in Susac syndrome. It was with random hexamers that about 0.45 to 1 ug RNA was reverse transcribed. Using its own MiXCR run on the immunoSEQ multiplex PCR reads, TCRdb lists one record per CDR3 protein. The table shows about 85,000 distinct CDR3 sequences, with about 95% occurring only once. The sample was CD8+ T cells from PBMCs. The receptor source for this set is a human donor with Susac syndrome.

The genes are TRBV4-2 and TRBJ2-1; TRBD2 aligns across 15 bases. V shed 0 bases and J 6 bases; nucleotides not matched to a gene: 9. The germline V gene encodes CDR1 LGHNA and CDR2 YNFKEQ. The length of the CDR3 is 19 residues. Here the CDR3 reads CASSQDGGLAGGGRNEQFF. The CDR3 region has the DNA TGTGCCAGCAGCCAAGATGGGGGACTAGCGGGAGGAGGGCGCAATGAGCAGTTCTTC.

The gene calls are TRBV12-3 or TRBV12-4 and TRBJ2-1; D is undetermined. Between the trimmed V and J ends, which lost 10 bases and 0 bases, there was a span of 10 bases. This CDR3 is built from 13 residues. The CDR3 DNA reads TGTGCCACCCTAAGTGACTCCTACAATGAGCAGTTCTTC. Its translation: CATLSDSYNEQFF.

The CDR3 here is CASSTGQLMRGTEAFF. CDR3 nucleotide sequence: TGTGCCAGCAGTACGGGACAGCTCATGAGGGGGACTGAAGCTTTCTTT. The chain employs TRBV2 and TRBJ1-1, with 7 positions matching TRBD1. Germline lookup yields CDR1 SNHLY and CDR2 FYNNEI. Trimming took 5 bases from V and 5 from J; bases not matched to a gene: 14. The CDR3 loop spans 16 amino acids.

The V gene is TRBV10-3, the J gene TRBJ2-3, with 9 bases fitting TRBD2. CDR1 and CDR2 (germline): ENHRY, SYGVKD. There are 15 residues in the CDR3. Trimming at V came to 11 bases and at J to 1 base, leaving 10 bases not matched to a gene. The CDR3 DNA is TGTGCCTCTGTCAACGCTAGCGGGGGCACAGATACGCAGTATTTT. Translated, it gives CASVNASGGTDTQYF.

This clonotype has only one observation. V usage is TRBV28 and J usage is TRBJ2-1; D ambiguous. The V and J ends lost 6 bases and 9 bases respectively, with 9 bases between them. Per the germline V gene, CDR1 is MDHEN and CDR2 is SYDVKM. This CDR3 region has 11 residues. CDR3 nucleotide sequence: TGTGCCAGCAGGAGACACTTTGAGCAGTTCTTC. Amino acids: CASRRHFEQFF.

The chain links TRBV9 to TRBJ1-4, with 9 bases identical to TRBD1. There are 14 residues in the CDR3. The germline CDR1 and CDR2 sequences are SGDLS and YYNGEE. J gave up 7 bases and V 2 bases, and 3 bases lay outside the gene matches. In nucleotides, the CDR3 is TGTGCCAGCAGCGTGGGGACAGGGCCTGAAAAACTGTTTTTT. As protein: CASSVGTGPEKLFF.

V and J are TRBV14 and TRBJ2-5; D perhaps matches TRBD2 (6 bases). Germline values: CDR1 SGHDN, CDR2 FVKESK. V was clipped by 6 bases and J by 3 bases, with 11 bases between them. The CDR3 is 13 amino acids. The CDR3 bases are TGTGCCAGCAGTGGGGACTGGAAAGAGACCCAGTACTTC. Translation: CASSGDWKETQYF.

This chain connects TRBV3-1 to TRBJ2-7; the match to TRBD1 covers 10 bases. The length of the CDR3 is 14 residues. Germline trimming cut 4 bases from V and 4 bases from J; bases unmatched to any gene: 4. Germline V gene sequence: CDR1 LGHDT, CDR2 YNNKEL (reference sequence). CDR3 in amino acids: CASSPDRGQYEQYF. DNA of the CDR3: TGTGCCAGCAGCCCTGACAGGGGGCAATACGAGCAGTACTTC.

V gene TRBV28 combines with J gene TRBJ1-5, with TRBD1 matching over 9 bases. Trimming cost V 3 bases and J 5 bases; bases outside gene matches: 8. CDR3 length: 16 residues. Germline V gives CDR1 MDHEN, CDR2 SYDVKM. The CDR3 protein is CASSFRTQGAYQPQHF. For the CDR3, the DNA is TGTGCCAGCAGTTTCCGAACACAGGGGGCTTATCAGCCCCAGCATTTT.